This T cell receptor (beta chain) appears in the sequencing data of a study of long-term antiretroviral therapy in people with HIV. With regard to this clone: Its specificity is not known.

Runs used v3.0 of the immunoSEQ assay and were done at survey level. The target of sequencing was about 40,000-55,000 T-cell genomes per sample. Data came from immunoSEQ multiplex PCR; TCRdb stores just in-frame clones and leaves some out. The sample has 15,000 to 20,000 clones; 70% to 90% are singletons. Study results and limitations: Repertoires from HIV showed CDR3 length ranges narrower than those of controls. Blood draws took place between the mid-2000s and the late 2010s and possibly involved older ART regimens. Transplant donor controls retained higher diversity, though diversity increased after ART.

This CDR3 is built from 16 residues. The sequencing here drew on unsorted PBMCs, taken 2.3 to 2.4 years before starting antiretroviral therapy. The rearrangement uses TRBV12-2 and TRBJ1-4; TRBD1, as called in the table, went unchecked against the DNA. TRBV12-2 is labeled a pseudogene. The clonotype was recovered from a woman aged 30 to 39 with HIV. Here the CDR3 reads CASRTDRDQYNEKLFF. In nucleotides, the CDR3 is TGTGCAAGTCGCACCGACAGGGATCAGTATAATGAAAAACTGTTTTTT.